Below, 30 T cell receptor beta chains from the same sample are listed, as sequenced in a study of T cells after yellow fever vaccination. Each CDR3 protein is one row after TCRdb ran MiXCR on the 5' RACE reads. The table records 300,000 or so distinct CDR3 sequences, about 4% of them present only once. The input for sequencing was PBMCs, taken 5 days after the yellow fever booster vaccination. These receptor sequences come from a man between 18 and 29 years old who received the YFV17D yellow fever vaccine.

The table lists this clonotype with a few counts. Here the CDR3 reads CSARKETQYF. CDR3 DNA: TGCAGTGCTAGGAAAGAGACCCAGTACTTC. This sequence joins TRBV20-1 and TRBJ2-5; D remains unclear. V was cut by 3 bases and J by 3 bases, with 2 bases left in between. The germline V gene encodes CDR1 DFQATT and CDR2 SNEGSKA (reference sequence). The CDR3 consists of 10 residues.

The table lists this clonotype with many counts. The chain recombines TRBV6-6 with TRBJ2-2, with D tentatively TRBD1 (5 bases). The germline V gene has CDR1 MNHNY and CDR2 SVGAGI (reference sequence). The CDR3 length is 14 residues. Trimming took off 11 bases at V and 5 bases at J, with 18 bases between the two ends. CDR3 protein: CAASTVTRTGELFF. CDR3 nucleotides: TGTGCCGCCTCGACAGTGACCCGGACCGGGGAGCTGTTTTTT.

The chain recombines TRBV7-9 with TRBJ1-2; 8 bases fit TRBD1. With V trimmed by 5 bases and J by 8 bases, 13 bases remained unmatched. There are 15 residues in the CDR3. Per the germline V gene, CDR1 is SEHNR and CDR2 is FQNEAQ (reference sequence). Here the CDR3 DNA reads TGTGCCAGCAGCCCACCGGGACAGGTATCGCAGGGCTACACCTTC. Its translation: CASSPPGQVSQGYTF.

This clonotype has just a few counts. The chain recombines TRBV6-6 with TRBJ1-5; D not certain. The CDR3 length is 12 residues. V dropped 6 bases and J dropped 5 bases, with 8 bases sitting between them. Looked up from germline, CDR1 is MNHNY and CDR2 is SVGAGI (reference sequence). The DNA of the CDR3 is TGTGCCAGCAGCCCTCTGGATCAGCCCCAGCATTTT. Residues: CASSPLDQPQHF.

The chain links TRBV29-1 to TRBJ2-7; D is undetermined. This CDR3 is 12 amino acids long. Per the germline V gene, CDR1 is SQVTM and CDR2 is ANQGSEA. Trimming stripped 4 bases from V and 2 bases from J, with 9 bases between. CDR3 region: CSVVKGAYEQYF. CDR3 DNA sequence: TGCAGCGTTGTTAAGGGCGCCTACGAGCAGTACTTC.

This clonotype occurred many times. The chain links TRBV12-3 or TRBV12-4 to TRBJ2-7; 9 nucleotides match TRBD1. The CDR3 has 16 amino acids. V lost 6 bases and J lost 2; bases outside the gene matches: 11. Here the CDR3 reads CASSLVGRQGAYEQYF. CDR3 DNA: TGTGCCAGCAGCCTGGTAGGGAGACAGGGGGCCTACGAGCAGTACTTC.

V usage is TRBV18 and J usage is TRBJ1-1; 8 bases are a match to TRBD1. Germline V gene data show CDR1 as KGHSH and CDR2 as LQKENI. J was trimmed by 11 bases and V by 3 bases; bases with no gene match: 8. This CDR3 comprises 13 residues. Here the CDR3 DNA reads TGTGCCAGCTCACCCGGGGGGGACAGGAGGGCTTTCTTT. Its translation is CASSPGGDRRAFF.

The V and J genes are TRBV6-2 or TRBV6-3 and TRBJ2-1; D call uncertain. CDR3 length: 15 residues. Germline V lookup: CDR1 MNHEY, CDR2 SVGEGT. The V end lost 2 bases, the J end lost 3 bases, and 11 bases lay between the germline ends. The CDR3: CASSYPHGYYNEQFF. The CDR3 DNA is TGTGCCAGCAGTTACCCTCATGGCTACTACAATGAGCAGTTCTTC.

The V gene is TRBV15, the J gene TRBJ1-1; no definite D call. Germline CDR1 reads LNHNV; CDR2 reads YYDKDF (reference sequence). V lost 0 bases, J lost 1 base, and 12 bases lay in between. This CDR3 has 16 residues. As DNA, the CDR3 is TGTGCCACCAGCAGAGAGGGCCAGCAAGGGAACACTGAAGCTTTCTTT. Translated, it gives CATSREGQQGNTEAFF.

This clonotype came up many times. This sequence joins TRBV12-3 or TRBV12-4 and TRBJ1-5, with TRBD1 identical over 7 bases. Trimming at V came to 6 bases and at J to 11 bases, leaving 10 bases not matched to a gene. The CDR3 spans 13 residues. The CDR3 DNA follows: TGTGCCAGCAGACCCTCTTCAGGGGGGGCCCAGCATTTT. It is translated as CASRPSSGGAQHF.

The chain has TRBV15 and TRBJ2-7, with D perhaps matching TRBD2 (6 bases). In germline, CDR1 is LNHNV, CDR2 YYDKDF (reference sequence). Trimming removed 1 base from V and 4 bases from J, with 11 bases in between. The CDR3 has 14 amino acids. This CDR3 is CATSRAGDGYEQYF. As DNA, the CDR3 is TGTGCCACCAGCAGAGCGGGGGATGGGTACGAGCAGTACTTC.

This clonotype was detected many times. This chain connects TRBV7-2 to TRBJ2-5, with a weak D call TRBD1 (6 bases). V shed 4 bases and J shed 5 bases, with 14 bases lying between them. This CDR3 spans 14 amino acids. CDR1 and CDR2 (germline): SGHTA, FQGNSA. In DNA form, the CDR3 reads TGTGCCAGCAGCTCCGGGACAAACCGGGAGACCCAGTACTTC. Amino acids: CASSSGTNRETQYF.

As to this clonotype: A read error may explain this, as a much larger clone is one base away. The CDR3 nucleotides are TGTGCCAGCAGCCCCCGGGACGGGCTAGGCTACGAGCAGTACTTC. This sequence encodes CASSPRDGLGYEQYF. This chain uses TRBV9 with TRBJ2-7, with D perhaps TRBD1 or TRBD2 (5 bases each). The germline CDR1 and CDR2 sequences are SGDLS and YYNGEE. CDR3 size: 15 residues. The V and J ends lost 4 bases and 3 bases respectively, with 17 bases between them.

J is TRBJ2-6 and V is TRBV19; D gene ambiguous. Trimming cost V 4 bases and J 4 bases, with 8 bases left between them. Per the germline V gene, CDR1 is LNHDA and CDR2 is SQIVND (reference sequence). This CDR3 comprises 14 residues. The chain's CDR3 is CASSTTFGANVLTF. The CDR3 DNA reads as TGTGCCAGTAGTACGACCTTCGGGGCCAACGTCCTGACTTTC.

A few counts support this clonotype. The chain couples TRBV12-3 or TRBV12-4 to TRBJ2-5; D unresolved. The CDR3 consists of 12 residues. Trimming left V 10 bases short and J 5 bases short, with 14 bases between. CDR3 loop: CAIMAASETQYF. The CDR3 nucleotides are TGTGCCATTATGGCTGCAAGCGAGACCCAGTACTTC.

Ten or more counts support this clonotype. The chain combines TRBV2 with TRBJ2-2, with 8 nucleotides matching TRBD1. Per the germline V gene, CDR1 is SNHLY and CDR2 is FYNNEI. The ends lost 11 bases at V and 5 bases at J; junction bases unmatched: 7. The CDR3 sequence is 13 residues long. The CDR3 nucleotides are TGTGCCGCACAGGGGGGAGGAACCGGGGAGCTGTTTTTT. Protein product: CAAQGGGTGELFF.

This clonotype was counted at least ten times. The gene calls are TRBV5-1 and TRBJ2-7; 13 positions match TRBD2. The CDR3 is made up of 16 amino acids. Germline V gene data show CDR1 as SGHRS and CDR2 as YFSETQ. Germline trimming cut 0 bases from V and 7 bases from J; bases unmatched to any gene: 7. The CDR3 sequence: CASSLAGTSGVDEQYF. The CDR3 nucleotides read TGCGCCAGCAGCTTGGCCGGGACTAGCGGGGTTGATGAGCAGTACTTC.

This clonotype was counted only a few times. The CDR3 is CASSNSPGHVSYEQYF. CDR3 nucleotides: TGTGCCAGCAGCAATTCCCCAGGCCACGTCTCCTACGAGCAGTACTTC. The rearrangement links TRBV4-2 to TRBJ2-7, with D hard to call. CDR3 length: 16 residues. In germline, CDR1 is LGHNA, CDR2 YNFKEQ. The V and J ends lost 5 bases and 0 bases respectively, with 17 bases between them.

The table lists this clonotype with a few counts. The chain combines TRBV9 with TRBJ2-1, with D perhaps matching TRBD2 (5 bases). This CDR3 contains 15 residues. CDR1 SGDLS and CDR2 YYNGEE come from the germline V gene. The V gene lost 6 bases and the J gene lost 0 bases, with 13 bases spanning the gap. As DNA, the CDR3 is TGTGCCAGCACCACCGGGGTTACCTCCTACAATGAGCAGTTCTTC. It specifies CASTTGVTSYNEQFF.

This clonotype was counted between two and nine times. The chain couples TRBV29-1 to TRBJ1-3; tentative D call: TRBD1 (5 bases). Germline CDR1 SQVTM, CDR2 ANQGSEA. The CDR3 covers 15 residues. Trimming removed 2 bases from V and 8 bases from J, with 19 bases in between. CDR3 protein: CSVEPGGGTGDTIYF. Here the CDR3 DNA reads TGCAGCGTTGAACCCGGCGGCGGGACCGGGGACACCATATATTTT.

This clonotype was seen a handful of times. V gene TRBV7-8 combines with J gene TRBJ1-3; TRBD1 is a possible D gene (5 bases). The germline V and J ends were trimmed by 3 bases and 0 bases, with 18 bases remaining between them. Per the germline V gene, CDR1 is SGHVS and CDR2 is FQNEAQ. The CDR3 has 18 residues. This CDR3 reads CASSFGTVDTHSGNTIYF. The CDR3 DNA is TGTGCCAGCAGCTTCGGGACGGTGGACACCCACTCTGGAAACACCATATATTTT.

This clonotype was seen many times. The chain uses TRBV5-1 and TRBJ2-3; maybe TRBD2 (5 bases). In germline, CDR1 is SGHRS, CDR2 YFSETQ. Trimming removed 6 bases at V and 6 bases at J, with 11 bases between. The CDR3 runs to 12 residues. The CDR3 loop is CASTSEGDTQYF. In DNA, the CDR3 is TGCGCCAGCACCAGCGAGGGTGATACGCAGTATTTT.

This clonotype was seen ten or more times. The V and J genes are TRBV27 and TRBJ1-2; maybe TRBD1 (6 bases). CDR3 length: 16 amino acids. The germline gives CDR1 MNHEY, CDR2 SMNVEV (reference sequence). The ends were cut back, 3 bases at V and 5 bases at J, with 19 bases in the middle. CDR3 amino acids: CASSLSQGPWWYGYTF. In nucleotides, the CDR3 is TGTGCCAGCAGTTTGTCTCAGGGGCCCTGGTGGTATGGCTACACCTTC.

The genes are TRBV7-2 and TRBJ2-5; D possibly corresponds to TRBD1 (6 bases). Trimming took off 4 bases at V and 5 bases at J, with 20 bases between the two ends. The germline CDR1 and CDR2 sequences are SGHTA and FQGNSA. The CDR3 is 16 residues long. CDR3 sequence: CASSYSSRGQGETQYF. CDR3 bases: TGTGCCAGCAGCTATAGCAGTAGGGGCCAGGGGGAGACCCAGTACTTC.

This clonotype was seen repeatedly, ten times or more. The chain is built from TRBV18 and TRBJ2-7, with TRBD2 identical over 8 bases. Germline V CDR1 and CDR2: KGHSH, LQKENI. The CDR3 runs 15 residues. The V and J ends lost 3 bases and 3 bases, in that order; junction bases with no gene match: 7. Written as DNA, the CDR3 is TGTGCCAGCTCACCGGGCCCTAGCGGGCTCTACGAGCAGTACTTC. It yields the protein CASSPGPSGLYEQYF.

With respect to this clonotype: Relative to the germline gene, one junction end is altered; a read error may explain this. This rearrangement joins TRBV5-5 to TRBJ2-3; no definite D call. This CDR3 comprises 13 residues. CDR1 is SGHKS and CDR2 is YYEKEE in the germline V gene (reference sequence). This chain's CDR3 is CAGSLGLTDTQYF. The DNA of the CDR3 is TGTGCCGGCAGCTTGGGATTAACAGATACGCAGTATTTT.

This clonotype has ten or more counts. The rearrangement joins TRBV7-2 to TRBJ2-3, with 8 bases aligning to TRBD1. With V trimmed by 2 bases and J by 4 bases, 2 bases remained unmatched. This CDR3 region has 14 residues. The germline gives CDR1 SGHTA, CDR2 FQGNSA. CDR3 residues: CASSLNRGADTQYF. The CDR3 DNA follows: TGTGCCAGCAGCTTAAACAGGGGGGCAGATACGCAGTATTTT. The full variable domain, completed using reference TRBV7-2 and TRBJ2-3, is GAGVSQSPSNKVTEKGKDVELRCDPISGHTALYWYRQSLGQGLEFLIYFQGNSAPDKSGLPSDRFSAERTGGSVSTLTIQRTQQEDSAVYLCASSLNRGADTQYFGPGTRLTVL.

J is TRBJ2-5 and V is TRBV2; 10 nucleotides line up with TRBD2. CDR3 size: 15 residues. In germline, CDR1 is SNHLY, CDR2 FYNNEI. J gave up 5 bases and V 6 bases, and 9 bases lay outside the gene matches. The CDR3 bases are TGTGCCAGCAGAGCGGGGGGGCGTGGAGGGGAGACCCAGTACTTC. Protein sequence: CASRAGGRGGETQYF.

Ten or more counts support this clonotype. The V call is TRBV20-1, the J call TRBJ1-2; D gene uncertain. The CDR3 is made up of 14 amino acids. Trimming stripped 3 bases from V and 8 bases from J, with 19 bases between. Germline V gene sequence: CDR1 DFQATT, CDR2 SNEGSKA (reference sequence). In DNA, the CDR3 is TGCAGTGCTAGGGCTAAAGGCCGACCGGACGGCTACACCTTC. It codes for CSARAKGRPDGYTF.

This clonotype was observed a handful of times. The V and J genes are TRBV10-3 and TRBJ1-5, with D hard to call. Trimming pared 2 bases from V and 6 bases from J, leaving 8 bases between. CDR3 length: 13 amino acids. CDR1 ENHRY and CDR2 SYGVKD come from the germline V gene. CDR3 sequence reads: CAISENLSQPQHF. The CDR3 DNA reads as TGTGCCATCAGTGAGAATCTAAGTCAGCCCCAGCATTTT.